The present T cell receptor (beta chain) was sequenced within a study of blood T cell repertoires in COVID-19. Study-level background: The United States, Italy and Spain supplied acute and convalescent COVID-19 samples. PBMCs, B-cell-depleted T cells, or T cells provided the cDNA or gDNA that made up the material.

CDR1 and CDR2 (germline): LGHNA, YNFKEQ. J was trimmed by 3 bases and V by 4 bases; bases with no gene match: 4. This CDR3 comprises 15 residues. Authors' data handling: Using reference gene primer amplification, nucleated cell counts were estimated. TCRdb keeps only in-frame clones here, not all; method: immunoSEQ multiplex PCR. V, J and clone size were drawn from that table, and D and trimming were deduced from the DNA. The table records approximately 210,000 clones, 70% to 90% of them present only once. The V gene is TRBV4-2, the J gene TRBJ2-2; 8 bases line up with TRBD1. Sequenced sample: peripheral blood. The TCR sequence derives from a man aged 25 to 45 who had recovered from COVID-19. The CDR3 sequence is CASSLGQGDTGELFF. As DNA, the CDR3 is TGTGCCAGCAGCCTAGGACAGGGTGACACCGGGGAGCTGTTTTTT.